The 9 T cell receptor beta chains below come from one sample, sequenced in a study of PD-1 blockade in classical Hodgkin lymphoma (dated by TCRdb to the early 2020s). Taken with the paper, the label for time point translates to: cycle 1 day 1 (C1D1), immediately before nivolumab initiation. Every trial patient had relapsed following autologous stem cell transplantation, and prior brentuximab vedotin exposure was what differed among cohorts A, B and C. Library generation was performed with the immunoSEQ multiplex PCR assay. Imported from immuneACCESS, the table was reduced by TCRdb to in-frame sequences with V and J called. These copies leave out some clones; in studies compared against another copy, an unresolved V gene accounts for under half, and the cause of the remainder is not known. The sample data list 40,000 to 65,000 clones, and 81% of these were observed just once. Roughly 15% of the sample is held by the ten biggest clonotypes.

The material sequenced was peripheral blood mononuclear cells (PBMCs), taken at baseline. Every receptor here comes from a human donor with classical Hodgkin lymphoma.

The rearrangement links TRBV2 to TRBJ1-2; D unclear. CDR1 is SNHLY, CDR2 FYNNEI, per germline. The CDR3 covers 12 residues. V lost 7 bases, J lost 4 bases, and 10 bases lay in between. The CDR3: CASMTSVYGYTF. CDR3 DNA: TGTGCCAGCATGACGTCGGTCTATGGCTACACCTTC. The full variable domain, with the rest looked up from reference TRBV2 and TRBJ1-2, is EPEVTQTPSHQVTQMGQEVILRCVPISNHLYFYWYRQILGQKVEFLVSFYNNEISEKSEIFDDQFSVERPDGSNFTLKIRSTKLEDSAMYFCASMTSVYGYTFGSGTRLTVV.

The CDR3 DNA sequence: TGTGCCGGGCTGGGGGAATTCTACAATGAGCAGTTCTTC. Translated, it gives CAGLGEFYNEQFF. V usage is TRBV30 and J usage is TRBJ2-1, with D perhaps TRBD1 or TRBD2 (5 bases each). Germline CDR1 is GTSNPN and CDR2 is SVGIG (reference sequence). Trimming cost V 8 bases and J 3 bases, with 14 bases left between them. The CDR3 loop spans 13 amino acids.

This chain connects TRBV7-6 to TRBJ2-5; D is unresolved. CDR1 and CDR2 (germline): SGHVS, FNYEAQ. V shed 2 bases and J shed 3 bases, with 7 bases lying between them. The CDR3 runs 13 residues. The CDR3 protein is CASSLWQKETQYF. The DNA of the CDR3 is TGTGCCAGCAGCTTATGGCAAAAAGAGACCCAGTACTTC. Together with reference TRBV7-6 and TRBJ2-5, the CDR3 gives the full variable domain: GAGVSQSPRYKVTKRGQDVALRCDPISGHVSLYWYRQALGQGPEFLTYFNYEAQQDKSGLPNDRFSAERPEGSISTLTIQRTEQRDSAMYRCASSLWQKETQYFGPGTRLLVL.

This clone has more than one count but fewer than ten. J is TRBJ2-7 and V is TRBV19; the D gene could be TRBD1 or TRBD2 (8 bases each). Deletions cut 5 bases from V and 0 bases from J, with 23 bases between. Germline CDR1 and CDR2: LNHDA and SQIVND (reference sequence). This CDR3 has 18 amino acids. The CDR3 DNA reads TGTGCCAGTAGTCGACAGGGGAGGCTAGCGGGTTCCTCCTACGAGCAGTACTTC. Translated, it gives CASSRQGRLAGSSYEQYF.

The chain joins TRBV11-2 to TRBJ2-3; 9 bases map to TRBD2. The CDR3 length is 15 residues. The V and J ends lost 3 bases and 4 bases, in that order; junction bases with no gene match: 5. CDR1 SGHAT and CDR2 FQNNGV come from the germline V gene. The CDR3 bases are TGTGCCAGCAGCTTGGTAGCGGGAGTTCCAGATACGCAGTATTTT. Residues: CASSLVAGVPDTQYF.

The genes are TRBV5-1 and TRBJ1-2; D remains unclear. This CDR3 spans 18 amino acids. The germline V gene encodes CDR1 SGHRS and CDR2 YFSETQ. Trimming pared 3 bases from V and 3 bases from J, leaving 24 bases between. For the CDR3, the DNA is TGCGCCAGCAGCTCGGCCCCAACGACCGTAAGGAGGGACTATGGCTACACCTTC. It specifies CASSSAPTTVRRDYGYTF.

This clone was detected a few times. The V and J genes are TRBV19 and TRBJ2-5; 12 positions match TRBD2. V was pared by 3 bases and J by 5 bases, with 13 bases of the junction left unmatched. The length of the CDR3 is 18 residues. Germline-derived CDR1 and CDR2 are LNHDA and SQIVND (reference sequence). In DNA form, the CDR3 reads TGTGCCAGTAGTATCCCCAGACTAGCGGGAGTGGTTCGGGAGACCCAGTACTTC. Translation: CASSIPRLAGVVRETQYF.

This clone was counted once. This chain links TRBV18 with TRBJ1-1; D not certain. The CDR3 runs 14 residues. Trimming left V 1 base short and J 3 bases short, with 9 bases between. Per germline, CDR1 KGHSH and CDR2 LQKENI. DNA for the CDR3: TGTGCCAGCTCACCACAGCGCTCCGACACTGAAGCTTTCTTT. It codes for CASSPQRSDTEAFF.

The chain is built from TRBV15 and TRBJ1-4; a weak D match, TRBD1 (6 bases). Germline V gene sequence: CDR1 LNHNV, CDR2 YYDKDF (reference sequence). This CDR3 contains 14 residues. Deletions cut 5 bases from V and 11 bases from J, with 18 bases between. The CDR3 DNA is TGTGCCACCAGCGCAGGGGCAGAAGCGAGGAAACTGTTTTTT. This sequence encodes CATSAGAEARKLFF.